This T cell receptor beta chain was obtained from a study of blood T cells in healthy people across ages. With regard to this clonotype: Antigen unknown.

Alongside a J-beta primer mix, a sample-barcoded 5' primer served in a second PCR lasting roughly 6 to 11 cycles. A 12-random-nucleotide template-switch adaptor tagged each cDNA molecule. There were at least 2.5 million CDR3-containing paired-end reads obtained from each sample. TCRdb reanalysed the 5' RACE reads using MiXCR and keeps one entry per CDR3 protein. Found here are about 770,000 distinct CDR3 sequences, 44% of them singletons; the top ten hold under 20%. Findings of the study overall: A roughly linear age-dependent decrease characterized TCR beta diversity per million T cells. Leaving the PBMCs unsorted stopped any conclusive comparison of naive versus antigen-experienced cells.

CDR1 and CDR2 (germline): SGHAT, FQNNGV. The CDR3 is 16 amino acids. The junction had 13 bases not matched to a gene; V was cut back by 5 bases and J by 7 bases. The J gene is TRBJ2-1, the V gene TRBV11-2; TRBD1 aligns across 8 bases. The sequence came from a man aged 55 to 70 in good health. Sequenced sample: blood. The DNA of the CDR3 is TGTGCCAGCAGCCGAGCCACAGGGGGGATTGCGAATGAGCAGTTCTTC. Amino acid sequence: CASSRATGGIANEQFF.